One and the same sample provided the 31 T cell receptor beta chains below, sequenced in a study of blood T cell repertoires in COVID-19. Only in-frame clones appear in the TCRdb table, and some are missing; sequencing was by immunoSEQ multiplex PCR. The table has roughly 180,000 clones, about 82% seen once. The source material was PBMCs or T cells enriched from blood (not recorded which). These receptor sequences come from a woman aged 30 to 39 who had recovered from COVID-19.

The J gene is TRBJ2-1, the V gene TRBV11-3; 12 nucleotides align to TRBD2. V trimming: 5 bases; J trimming: 10 bases; junction bases outside the gene matches: 9. The CDR3 loop spans 15 amino acids. CDR1 is SGHNT and CDR2 is YENEEA in the germline V gene. CDR3 in DNA: TGTGCCAGCAGCAAATCACTAGCGGGAGGAAAGGAGCAGTTCTTC. Its protein product is CASSKSLAGGKEQFF.

The chain combines TRBV6-5 with TRBJ2-7; 8 positions agree with TRBD2. V shed 10 bases and J 0 bases; nucleotides not matched to a gene: 5. Germline V gene data show CDR1 as MNHEY and CDR2 as SVGAGI. This CDR3 region has 13 residues. CDR3 in amino acids: CATETSVSYEQYF. The CDR3 DNA is TGTGCCACAGAGACTAGCGTCTCCTACGAGCAGTACTTC.

The chain is built from TRBV7-9 and TRBJ2-2; D gene uncertain. This CDR3 spans 15 amino acids. Germline V lookup: CDR1 SEHNR, CDR2 FQNEAQ (reference sequence). The V end was cut by 4 bases, the J end by 11 bases, with 20 bases between. CDR3 residues: CASSYLYSLGYELFF. The CDR3 DNA sequence: TGTGCCAGCAGCTATCTCTACTCCCTTGGTTACGAGCTGTTTTTT. The full variable domain, in which reference TRBV7-9 and TRBJ2-2 provide the parts outside the CDR3, is DTGVSQNPRHKITKRGQNVTFRCDPISEHNRLYWYRQTLGQGPEFLTYFQNEAQLEKSRLLSDRFSAERPKGSFSTLEIQRTEQGDSAMYLCASSYLYSLGYELFFGEGSRLTVL.

This clone was observed a single time. The rearrangement links TRBV5-8 to TRBJ2-3; no firm D call. Trimming cost V 5 bases and J 2 bases, with 9 bases left between them. The CDR3 sequence is 13 residues long. CDR1 is SGHTS and CDR2 is YDEGEE in the germline V gene. Here the CDR3 DNA reads TGTGCCAGCAGTCGAGCTCCCACAGATACGCAGTATTTT. Translating gives CASSRAPTDTQYF. The complete variable domain, with remaining parts taken from reference TRBV5-8 and TRBJ2-3, reads EAGVTQSPTHLIKTRGQQATLRCSPISGHTSVYWYQQALGLGLQFLLWYDEGEERNRGNFPPRFSGRQFPNYSSELNVNALELEDSALYLCASSRAPTDTQYFGPGTRLTVL.

The chain recombines TRBV10-3 with TRBJ1-2; D possibly corresponds to TRBD1 (5 bases). The germline V gene encodes CDR1 ENHRY and CDR2 SYGVKD. V lost 3 bases to trimming and J lost 4 bases, with 9 bases between them. The CDR3 has 13 amino acids. The CDR3 bases are TGTGCCATCAGTGATAAAACAGGCTATGGCTACACCTTC. It translates to CAISDKTGYGYTF.

This CDR3 is CASSGGNYNEQFF. CDR3 nucleotides: TGTGCCAGCAGCGGCGGGAACTACAATGAGCAGTTCTTC. The chain is built from TRBV7-8 and TRBJ2-1; D is possibly TRBD2 (6 bases). The CDR3 spans 13 residues. V was shortened by 5 bases and J by 3 bases, with 8 bases between the two germline ends. Germline V gene lookup returns CDR1 SGHVS and CDR2 FQNEAQ. Filled out from reference TRBV7-8 and TRBJ2-1, the complete variable domain reads GAGVSQSPRYKVAKRGQDVALRCDPISGHVSLFWYQQALGQGPEFLTYFQNEAQLDKSGLPSDRFFAERPEGSVSTLKIQRTQQEDSAVYLCASSGGNYNEQFFGPGTRLTVL.

The V and J genes are TRBV10-2 and TRBJ2-2, with D perhaps TRBD2 (5 bases). The CDR3 extends over 15 amino acids. Trimming removed 7 bases at V and 1 base at J, with 13 bases between. The germline CDR1 and CDR2 sequences are WSHSY and SAAADI. The CDR3 spells CASTWLSGNTGELFF. The CDR3 coding sequence is TGCGCCAGCACGTGGTTAAGCGGGAACACCGGGGAGCTGTTTTTT.

This clone occurred a few times. The CDR3 region is CASSFSTGIYGYTF. CDR3 DNA sequence: TGTGCCAGCAGCTTCTCCACAGGGATCTATGGCTACACCTTC. This chain connects TRBV11-2 to TRBJ1-2; possible D gene TRBD1, 6 bases. CDR1 and CDR2 (germline): SGHAT, FQNNGV. V was pared by 3 bases and J by 4 bases, with 12 bases between. This CDR3 has 14 amino acids.

The genes are TRBV28 and TRBJ2-7; TRBD1 is a possible D gene (6 bases). The germline V gene has CDR1 MDHEN and CDR2 SYDVKM. This CDR3 is built from 16 residues. Trimming took off 7 bases at V and 2 bases at J, with 21 bases between the two ends. The CDR3 nucleotides read TGTGCCAGCAACCTATTACAGGGTGGAAGGACCTACGAGCAGTACTTC. Its translation: CASNLLQGGRTYEQYF.

The J gene is TRBJ2-7, the V gene TRBV7-8; weak D call: TRBD2 (5 bases). The CDR3 runs 15 residues. Looked up from germline, CDR1 is SGHVS and CDR2 is FQNEAQ. V lost 1 base and J lost 1, with 11 bases in between. In nucleotides, the CDR3 is TGTGCCAGCAGCTTAGATCCGGGGAGATCCTACGAGCAGTACTTC. Its protein is CASSLDPGRSYEQYF.

V usage is TRBV19 and J usage is TRBJ2-1; 8 bases fit TRBD2. V trimming: 9 bases; J trimming: 3 bases; junction bases outside the gene matches: 7. The CDR3 length is 14 residues. Germline CDR1 is LNHDA and CDR2 is SQIVND (reference sequence). The DNA of the CDR3 is TGTGCCAGCACTACCGGGACTAGCTACAATGAGCAGTTCTTC. This sequence encodes CASTTGTSYNEQFF.

The gene calls are TRBV6-5 and TRBJ1-2, with D unclear. Trimming removed 4 bases at V and 5 bases at J, with 11 bases between. The CDR3 runs 13 residues. The germline CDR1 and CDR2 sequences are MNHEY and SVGAGI. Written as DNA, the CDR3 is TGTGCCAGCAGTTTCCCCGGGTCTTATGGCTACACCTTC. Translation gives CASSFPGSYGYTF.

The chain employs TRBV2 and TRBJ1-2; D might be TRBD1 (6 bases). Germline CDR1 SNHLY, CDR2 FYNNEI. The length of the CDR3 is 15 residues. V was clipped by 3 bases and J by 2 bases, with 13 bases between them. The CDR3 bases are TGTGCCAGCAGTGACCGGGACACCCCAAACTATGGCTACACCTTC. Residues: CASSDRDTPNYGYTF.

V is TRBV11-1 and J is TRBJ2-3, with D maybe TRBD1 (6 bases). The CDR3 is 16 amino acids. Germline V gene data show CDR1 as SGHAT and CDR2 as FQDESV (reference sequence). V dropped 3 bases and J dropped 3 bases, with 16 bases sitting between them. The CDR3 DNA is TGTGCCAGCAGCTTTGGGGCCACAGGGAGAACAGATACGCAGTATTTT. It specifies CASSFGATGRTDTQYF. The full variable domain, with the rest looked up from reference TRBV11-1 and TRBJ2-3, is EAEVAQSPRYKITEKSQAVAFWCDPISGHATLYWYRQILGQGPELLVQFQDESVVDDSQLPKDRFSAERLKGVDSTLKIQPAELGDSAMYLCASSFGATGRTDTQYFGPGTRLTVL.

This clone has a single count. An end of the junction does not agree with germline; a read error may underlie this. This chain connects TRBV5-1 to TRBJ2-1; TRBD1 aligns across 7 bases. Germline values: CDR1 SGHRS, CDR2 YFSETQ. The CDR3 has 16 amino acids. The CDR3 DNA sequence: TGCGCCAGCAGTTTGGCCGGGACAGCCTCAGGCAATGAGCAGTTCTTC. Amino acid sequence: CASSLAGTASGNEQFF.

This clone was detected once. The rearrangement joins TRBV9 to TRBJ1-3; D remains ambiguous. This CDR3 region has 14 residues. Germline assignment: CDR1 SGDLS and CDR2 YYNGEE. Trimming removed 3 bases at V and 1 base at J, with 8 bases between. CDR3 nucleotide sequence: TGTGCCAGCAGCGCTTCAACTTCTGGAAACACCATATATTTT. Translation: CASSASTSGNTIYF.

The chain employs TRBV28 and TRBJ2-1, with 10 bases fitting TRBD1. This CDR3 comprises 20 residues. Germline V gene lookup returns CDR1 MDHEN and CDR2 SYDVKM. Trimming took 5 bases from V and 0 from J; bases not matched to a gene: 16. The CDR3 loop is CASSNPGQGVLYSSYNEQFF. CDR3 nucleotide sequence: TGTGCCAGCAGTAACCCCGGACAGGGGGTATTATATAGCTCCTACAATGAGCAGTTCTTC.

The chain links TRBV28 to TRBJ2-1; TRBD2 matches at 9 bases. V was clipped by 6 bases and J by 5 bases; unmatched bases: 14. This CDR3 contains 17 residues. Germline V gene sequence: CDR1 MDHEN, CDR2 SYDVKM. CDR3 region: CASSLTIAGARNNEQFF. The CDR3, as DNA: TGTGCCAGCAGCCTTACAATAGCGGGAGCTAGGAACAATGAGCAGTTCTTC.

V gene TRBV28 combines with J gene TRBJ2-7, with 12 bases that match TRBD2. Germline V gene lookup returns CDR1 MDHEN and CDR2 SYDVKM. V lost 4 bases and J lost 0; bases outside the gene matches: 7. This CDR3 region has 17 residues. Here the CDR3 reads CASSSFLTSGSSYEQYF. CDR3 sequence (DNA): TGTGCCAGCAGTTCCTTTCTGACTAGCGGGAGCTCCTACGAGCAGTACTTC.

The chain uses TRBV27 and TRBJ1-2, with 8 bases identical to TRBD1. This CDR3 contains 14 residues. The ends lost 6 bases at V and 5 bases at J; junction bases unmatched: 8. Germline V gene lookup returns CDR1 MNHEY and CDR2 SMNVEV (reference sequence). The CDR3 nucleotides read TGTGCCAGCAGGGAAAGGGACAGGCGGTATGGCTACACCTTC. Translating it yields CASRERDRRYGYTF.

V usage is TRBV15 and J usage is TRBJ2-7, with 10 bases matching TRBD1. The CDR3 is 15 residues long. From germline, CDR1 is LNHNV and CDR2 YYDKDF (reference sequence). V shed 5 bases and J 4 bases; nucleotides not matched to a gene: 8. CDR3 residues: CATSATTGGQYEQYF. The DNA for the CDR3 is TGTGCCACCAGCGCGACGACAGGGGGCCAGTACGAGCAGTACTTC. The full variable domain, its missing parts supplied by reference TRBV15 and TRBJ2-7, is DAMVIQNPRYQVTQFGKPVTLSCSQTLNHNVMYWYQQKSSQAPKLLFHYYDKDFNNEADTPDNFQSRRPNTSFCFLDIRSPGLGDTAMYLCATSATTGGQYEQYFGPGTRLTVT.

The rearrangement links TRBV6-1 to TRBJ2-7; TRBD2 aligns across 15 bases. V dropped 0 bases and J dropped 5; count of bases not matched to a gene: 8. The CDR3 runs to 18 residues. Germline CDR1 is MNHNS and CDR2 is SASEGT. CDR3 sequence (DNA): TGTGCCAGCAGTGAAGCTTCAGGGACTAGCGGGAGGAGGAACGAGCAGTACTTC. Its protein product is CASSEASGTSGRRNEQYF.

The chain is built from TRBV14 and TRBJ2-7; 9 nucleotides match TRBD2. The CDR3 covers 20 residues. V shed 4 bases, J shed 2 bases, and the junction held 21 bases outside the gene matches. Germline CDR1 and CDR2: SGHDN and FVKESK. Written as DNA, the CDR3 is TGTGCCAGCAGCCCCTTAGCGGGAGTGAGTGGGGTTCAGTCTACCTACGAGCAGTACTTC. Encoded protein: CASSPLAGVSGVQSTYEQYF.

The chain combines TRBV28 with TRBJ2-7; 7 positions match TRBD2. V gave up 7 bases and J gave up 3 bases; unmatched junction bases: 9. The length of the CDR3 is 14 residues. Germline V gene lookup returns CDR1 MDHEN and CDR2 SYDVKM. The DNA of the CDR3 is TGTGCCAGCACCACGGGGGGACTAAACTACGAGCAGTACTTC. This translates into CASTTGGLNYEQYF.

V gene TRBV7-9 combines with J gene TRBJ2-3; 8 positions match TRBD2. Germline loops: CDR1 SEHNR, CDR2 FQNEAQ (reference sequence). The ends lost 2 bases at V and 3 bases at J; junction bases unmatched: 7. CDR3 length: 16 residues. CDR3 in amino acids: CASSLLAGWGTDTQYF. CDR3 bases: TGTGCCAGCAGCTTACTAGCGGGCTGGGGGACAGATACGCAGTATTTT.

The chain links TRBV27 to TRBJ2-3, with 7 nucleotides matching TRBD1. J gave up 2 bases and V 6 bases, and 17 bases lay outside the gene matches. This CDR3 spans 18 amino acids. Germline values: CDR1 MNHEY, CDR2 SMNVEV (reference sequence). CDR3 residues: CASSPVYGSTGNTDTQYF. The CDR3 nucleotides are TGTGCCAGCAGCCCAGTTTATGGTTCGACAGGGAACACAGATACGCAGTATTTT.

This chain uses TRBV2 with TRBJ2-7; the D gene is possibly TRBD1 (5 bases). Germline CDR1 and CDR2: SNHLY and FYNNEI. V was cut by 8 bases and J by 0 bases, with 14 bases left in between. The CDR3 covers 14 residues. Here the CDR3 DNA reads TGTGCCAGCCAGGGTCAGTCTATCTCCTACGAGCAGTACTTC. Protein: CASQGQSISYEQYF. Variable domain in full (rest from reference TRBV2 and TRBJ2-7): EPEVTQTPSHQVTQMGQEVILRCVPISNHLYFYWYRQILGQKVEFLVSFYNNEISEKSEIFDDQFSVERPDGSNFTLKIRSTKLEDSAMYFCASQGQSISYEQYFGPGTRLTVT.

The chain is built from TRBV9 and TRBJ1-1, with unresolved D. CDR1 SGDLS and CDR2 YYNGEE come from the germline V gene. V was cut by 0 bases and J by 5 bases, with 17 bases left in between. The CDR3 contains 16 residues. The CDR3 loop is CASSVDSYGEGTEAFF. The CDR3 bases are TGTGCCAGCAGCGTAGATTCTTACGGGGAGGGAACTGAAGCTTTCTTT. Drawing the rest from reference TRBV9 and TRBJ1-1, the complete variable domain is DSGVTQTPKHLITATGQRVTLRCSPRSGDLSVYWYQQSLDQGLQFLIQYYNGEERAKGNILERFSAQQFPDLHSELNLSSLELGDSALYFCASSVDSYGEGTEAFFGQGTRLTVV.

The chain carries TRBV11-3 and TRBJ2-1, with a possible D match to TRBD1 (5 bases). In germline, CDR1 is SGHNT, CDR2 YENEEA. V lost 5 bases to trimming and J lost 5 bases, with 10 bases between them. The CDR3 is 13 amino acids. CDR3 sequence (DNA): TGTGCCAGCAGCACCCTACAGGACAATGAGCAGTTCTTC. Translation: CASSTLQDNEQFF.

This clone was counted a few times. The chain employs TRBV11-2 and TRBJ2-2, with 11 bases identical to TRBD2. Looked up from germline, CDR1 is SGHAT and CDR2 is FQNNGV. V was clipped by 5 bases and J by 4 bases; unmatched bases: 3. There are 15 residues in the CDR3. In DNA form, the CDR3 reads TGTGCCAGCAGCCCGGGACTAGCGGTCACCGGGGAGCTGTTTTTT. Its translation: CASSPGLAVTGELFF.

The chain is built from TRBV28 and TRBJ2-1; tentatively, D is TRBD2 (6 bases). The CDR3 is 16 residues long. From germline, CDR1 is MDHEN and CDR2 SYDVKM. V was trimmed by 3 bases and J by 4 bases, leaving 16 bases between them. The CDR3 DNA follows: TGTGCCAGCAGTTTGTTGGGGGGACGGGTGTACAATGAGCAGTTCTTC. It is translated as CASSLLGGRVYNEQFF.